Included here is one TCR beta chain sequence, with context. Its target is unknown. The PCR made use of 60 Vbeta and 13 Jbeta primers. The table came from immunoSEQ multiplex PCR; TCRdb's copy has only in-frame clones and leaves some out. This table holds 95,000 to 110,000 clones, roughly 77% found once. The data derive from a study of cytomegalovirus exposure and HLA in healthy donors. Overall study context: Most donors, 81% of a few hundred genotyped, fell in the Caucasian-associated ancestry cluster. Study-wide results and limits: An analysis was carried out later, and it reportedly showed fewer N-insertions in an Asian-associated ancestry cluster than the approximately 680-donor mean. As a later analysis revealed, most CMV-associated TCR beta chains appeared HLA-restricted. Indistinguishable V segments such as TRBV6-2 and TRBV6-3 were excluded.

The ends were cut back, 0 bases at V and 0 bases at J, with 9 bases in the middle. Germline assignment: CDR1 SGDLS and CDR2 YYNGEE. The CDR3 totals 15 residues. The sequenced sample consisted of PBMCs. V and J are TRBV9 and TRBJ1-1, with a weak D call TRBD1 (5 bases). This TCR was sampled from a young woman in good health and CMV-seropositive. CDR3 DNA sequence: TGTGCCAGCAGCGTAGCCCCGGACATGAACACTGAAGCTTTCTTT. This sequence encodes CASSVAPDMNTEAFF.